The following is a TCR beta chain sequence with its context. What it binds is not known. The sample comes from a study of shared clonotypes between healthy human individuals. Overall study: Donors consisted of two women and three men between 18 and 49. General study findings and limits: Despite large depth, rarefaction showed incomplete sorted-subset sequencing.

V was trimmed by 5 bases and J by 2 bases, leaving 12 bases between them. The CDR3 consists of 15 residues. The germline CDR1 and CDR2 sequences are SEHNR and FQNEAQ (reference sequence). Only in-frame clones appear in the TCRdb table, and some are missing; sequencing was by immunoSEQ multiplex PCR. The sample lists around 1.1 million clones; about 80% were seen once. This TCR came from a man younger than 35 in good health. Some clones in this sample may be carry-over from other donors' samples. Sample: memory CD4+ T cells from PBMCs. The subset denotes: CD45RA-negative fraction. The rearrangement uses TRBV7-9 and TRBJ2-2, with a tentative D call TRBD1 (6 bases). CDR3 DNA: TGTGCCAGCAGCCTCGTACAGGGAAACACCGGGGAGCTGTTTTTT. This sequence encodes CASSLVQGNTGELFF.